The 22 T cell receptor beta chains presented below share a single source sample, sequenced in a study of blood T cell repertoires in COVID-19. Data came from immunoSEQ multiplex PCR; TCRdb stores just in-frame clones and leaves some out. The repertoire has fewer than 150,000 clones, approximately 90% of them found once; the top ten carry around 4.5%. Sequencing input: peripheral blood. The receptors were sampled from a woman in her 40s with acute or convalescent COVID-19.

The V call is TRBV15, the J call TRBJ1-3; perhaps TRBD1 as D (5 bases). CDR1 LNHNV and CDR2 YYDKDF come from the germline V gene (reference sequence). V lost 4 bases, J lost 2 bases, and 12 bases lay in between. This CDR3 has 15 residues. CDR3: CATSIGREAGNTIYF. The CDR3 DNA reads as TGTGCCACCAGCATCGGCAGGGAGGCTGGAAACACCATATATTTT.

The rearrangement joins TRBV12-5 to TRBJ2-5; 8 bases agree with TRBD1. The V gene's germline CDR1 is LGHNT and CDR2 FRNRAP. Germline trimming cut 5 bases from V and 5 bases from J; bases unmatched to any gene: 7. This CDR3 comprises 14 residues. CDR3 region: CASGEGQVGETQYF. The CDR3 bases are TGTGCTAGTGGTGAGGGACAGGTAGGGGAGACCCAGTACTTC. Using reference TRBV12-5 and TRBJ2-5 for the parts outside the CDR3, the full variable domain is DARVTQTPRHKVTEMGQEVTMRCQPILGHNTVFWYRQTMMQGLELLAYFRNRAPLDDSGMPKDRFSAEMPDATLATLKIQPSEPRDSAVYFCASGEGQVGETQYFGPGTRLLVL.

This chain links TRBV28 with TRBJ2-3; 8 bases agree with TRBD2. V trimming: 2 bases; J trimming: 3 bases; junction bases outside the gene matches: 1. Germline V CDR1 and CDR2: MDHEN, SYDVKM. There are 14 residues in the CDR3. As DNA, the CDR3 is TGTGCCAGCAGTTTAAAGCGGGGGACAGATACGCAGTATTTT. It yields the protein CASSLKRGTDTQYF.

V is TRBV7-2 and J is TRBJ2-3, with 7 bases that match TRBD1. This CDR3 is 15 amino acids long. CDR1 and CDR2 from the germline V gene are SGHTA and FQGNSA. The trim removed 5 bases at V and 3 bases at J, leaving 8 bases unmatched. CDR3 nucleotide sequence: TGTGCCAGCAGCCCAGGGGACAGCGATACAGATACGCAGTATTTT. It specifies CASSPGDSDTDTQYF.

CDR3 bases: TGTGCCAGCAGCCAACCCCCTAGTCCGGCTGAAGCTTTCTTT. This codes for CASSQPPSPAEAFF. The genes are TRBV3-1 (or the pseudogene TRBV3-2) and TRBJ1-1, with D unclear. The germline V gene encodes CDR1 LGHDT and CDR2 YNNKEL (reference sequence). This CDR3 spans 14 amino acids. Trimming shortened V by 2 bases and J by 6 bases, and 13 bases separated the two germline ends.

The V gene is TRBV7-6, the J gene TRBJ1-1; no clear D. The CDR3 sequence is 14 residues long. The germline CDR1 and CDR2 sequences are SGHVS and FNYEAQ. V was clipped by 2 bases and J by 6 bases, with 13 bases between them. The CDR3 sequence is CASSLNPGSPEAFF. DNA of the CDR3: TGTGCCAGCAGCTTAAATCCGGGATCCCCTGAAGCTTTCTTT.

This clone was detected only once. The V gene is TRBV19, the J gene TRBJ1-2; the D is unclear. The CDR3 is 9 residues long. Germline assignment: CDR1 LNHDA and CDR2 SQIVND (reference sequence). CDR3 nucleotides: TGTGCTAACCGGGATGGCTACACCTTC. Amino acids: CANRDGYTF.

The chain joins TRBV30 to TRBJ1-5; D is uncertain. Germline CDR1 and CDR2: GTSNPN and SVGIG (reference sequence). The germline V and J ends were trimmed by 0 bases and 3 bases, with 6 bases remaining between them. This CDR3 comprises 13 residues. CDR3 nucleotides: TGTGCCTGGAGTGTACTCCACAATCAGCCCCAGCATTTT. Its translation is CAWSVLHNQPQHF.

V gene TRBV28 combines with J gene TRBJ1-6, with 8 bases that match TRBD1. The CDR3 spans 13 residues. J lost 7 bases, V lost 8 bases, and 4 bases had no gene match. Germline lookup yields CDR1 MDHEN and CDR2 SYDVKM. The CDR3 sequence: CASFTGGNSPLHF. The CDR3 DNA reads TGTGCCAGCTTCACAGGGGGAAATTCACCCCTCCACTTT.

CDR3: CASSRDRGGVNTEAFF. The CDR3 nucleotides are TGTGCCAGCTCACGGGACAGGGGAGGTGTGAACACTGAAGCTTTCTTT. The rearrangement joins TRBV18 to TRBJ1-1, with 10 nucleotides matching TRBD1. The CDR3 is 16 residues long. The germline V gene encodes CDR1 KGHSH and CDR2 LQKENI. Germline trimming cut 4 bases from V and 0 bases from J; bases unmatched to any gene: 5.

The V call is TRBV6-2 or TRBV6-3, the J call TRBJ1-1; D gene ambiguous. CDR3 size: 15 residues. Germline V lookup: CDR1 MNHEY, CDR2 SVGEGT. V lost 0 bases and J 4 bases, leaving 12 bases between the germline ends. CDR3 region: CASSYSREWGTEAFF. In nucleotides, the CDR3 is TGTGCCAGCAGTTACTCTCGGGAATGGGGCACTGAAGCTTTCTTT.

CDR3 nucleotide sequence: TGTGCCAGCAGTGAAGTCTGGGACAGGGCCAGCAATCAGCCCCAGCATTTT. It translates to CASSEVWDRASNQPQHF. The chain is built from TRBV6-1 and TRBJ1-5; 9 bases are shared with TRBD1. V gave up 1 base and J gave up 1 base; unmatched junction bases: 5. Germline lookup yields CDR1 MNHNS and CDR2 SASEGT. This CDR3 comprises 17 residues.

The rearrangement joins TRBV7-9 to TRBJ2-2; 8 nucleotides line up with TRBD1. This CDR3 is built from 15 residues. Germline CDR1 and CDR2: SEHNR and FQNEAQ (reference sequence). Unmatched junction bases numbered 6, after V lost 4 bases and J lost 5 bases. The CDR3 sequence: CASSSRTGKTGELFF. As DNA, the CDR3 is TGTGCCAGCAGCTCCAGGACAGGGAAAACCGGGGAGCTGTTTTTT.

The rearrangement uses TRBV19 and TRBJ1-1, with D possibly being TRBD1 (6 bases). Trimming removed 9 bases from V and 5 bases from J, with 16 bases in between. CDR1 LNHDA and CDR2 SQIVND come from the germline V gene (reference sequence). CDR3 length equals 13 residues. The CDR3 DNA sequence: TGTGCCAGCGGGGACAATCTGGGGACTGAAGCTTTCTTT. This gives the protein CASGDNLGTEAFF.

The chain combines TRBV2 with TRBJ1-1; 9 positions match TRBD1. CDR1 SNHLY and CDR2 FYNNEI come from the germline V gene. The V gene end was trimmed by 10 bases and the J gene end by 11 bases; junction bases not matched to a gene: 14. This CDR3 spans 13 amino acids. CDR3 region: CATLGTGPIEAFF. In DNA, the CDR3 is TGTGCCACCTTAGGGACAGGGCCCATCGAGGCTTTCTTT.

The gene calls are TRBV12-3 or TRBV12-4 and TRBJ2-2, with D perhaps matching TRBD2 (6 bases). This CDR3 has 13 residues. The CDR3 DNA reads TGTGCTGTTAGCGGCGCGAACACCGGGGAGCTGTTTTTT. This codes for CAVSGANTGELFF.

This chain uses TRBV7-9 with TRBJ1-2; no clear D gene. This CDR3 is 14 amino acids long. Germline CDR1 SEHNR, CDR2 FQNEAQ (reference sequence). Trimming left V 1 base short and J 1 base short, with 7 bases between. As DNA, the CDR3 is TGTGCCAGCAGCTTAGTGGCGGGTAACTATGGCTACACCTTC. It encodes CASSLVAGNYGYTF.

The table lists this clone with a count of one. V usage is TRBV7-2 and J usage is TRBJ2-7; D possibly corresponds to TRBD1 (6 bases). The CDR3 totals 14 residues. From germline, CDR1 is SGHTA and CDR2 FQGNSA. Between the trimmed V and J ends, which lost 1 base and 1 base, there was a span of 8 bases. CDR3 nucleotide sequence: TGTGCCAGCAGCTTAGTAACAGGGTCCTACGAGCAGTACTTC. Its translation: CASSLVTGSYEQYF. The full variable domain, in which reference TRBV7-2 and TRBJ2-7 provide the parts outside the CDR3, is GAGVSQSPSNKVTEKGKDVELRCDPISGHTALYWYRQSLGQGLEFLIYFQGNSAPDKSGLPSDRFSAERTGGSVSTLTIQRTQQEDSAVYLCASSLVTGSYEQYFGPGTRLTVT.

The chain links TRBV29-1 to TRBJ2-7; 8 bases are a match to TRBD1. CDR3 size: 12 residues. V shed 6 bases and J 4 bases; nucleotides not matched to a gene: 5. CDR1 is SQVTM, CDR2 ANQGSEA, per germline. CDR3 in DNA: TGCAGCGTGGCTGGGACAGGATACGAGCAGTACTTC. Its protein is CSVAGTGYEQYF.

This chain links TRBV11-2 with TRBJ2-1; 8 bases agree with TRBD2. The CDR3 length is 16 residues. Germline V lookup: CDR1 SGHAT, CDR2 FQNNGV. V lost 5 bases, J lost 4 bases, and 10 bases stayed unmatched. In DNA form, the CDR3 reads TGTGCCAGCAGCGCCTTAGCGGGGAGGATTTACAATGAGCAGTTCTTC. It is translated as CASSALAGRIYNEQFF.

A single count supports this clone. This rearrangement joins TRBV13 to TRBJ2-3; no firm D call. V dropped 5 bases and J dropped 4 bases, with 7 bases sitting between them. The CDR3 sequence is 12 residues long. Germline lookup yields CDR1 PRHDT and CDR2 FYEKMQ (reference sequence). This chain's CDR3 is CASSLMSDTQYF. In nucleotides, the CDR3 is TGTGCCAGCAGCCTTATGTCAGATACGCAGTATTTT.

The rearrangement uses TRBV5-1 and TRBJ1-4, with D unresolved. The length of the CDR3 is 19 residues. Trimming removed 2 bases at V and 0 bases at J, with 20 bases between. Germline CDR1 and CDR2: SGHRS and YFSETQ. DNA of the CDR3: TGCGCCAGCAGCTTAAACCCCAGCAGGTTCAATGCAACTAATGAAAAACTGTTTTTT. It is translated as CASSLNPSRFNATNEKLFF.